Listed below are T cell receptor beta chains from one sample, sequenced in a study of blood T cell repertoires in COVID-19. The repertoire was sequenced with immunoSEQ multiplex PCR; TCRdb's copy has only in-frame clones and lacks some. The top ten clones hold 1.5% to 2% of a sample with approximately 100,000 clones, about 85% of them seen once. The sequencing input was peripheral blood. These receptors originate from a woman aged 70-85 years with active or convalescent COVID-19. The CDR3 runs from the conserved cysteine through the conserved F or W. A D gene is named only where the DNA matches it firmly. Part of the rows lack a size; the others show once, few, many or a class for expanded clones.

d_call: TRBD1; j_call: TRBJ2-5; clone_size: NA; v_call: TRBV6-5; cdr3_aa: CASGRDREETQYF; cdr3_nt: TGTGCCAGCGGCAGGGACAGAGAAGAGACCCAGTACTTC
d_call: TRBD1; j_call: TRBJ1-1; clone_size: NA; v_call: TRBV28; cdr3_aa: CASRARQGSSNTEAFF; cdr3_nt: TGTGCCAGCAGGGCTAGACAGGGGAGCTCGAACACTGAAGCTTTCTTT
d_call: NA; j_call: TRBJ1-4; clone_size: NA; v_call: TRBV30; cdr3_aa: CAWSWQGFEKLFF; cdr3_nt: TGTGCCTGGAGCTGGCAGGGATTTGAAAAACTGTTTTTT
d_call: TRBD1; j_call: TRBJ2-3; clone_size: NA; v_call: TRBV18; cdr3_aa: CASSERTGKFTDTQYF; cdr3_nt: TGTGCCAGCTCGGAACGGACAGGGAAATTCACAGATACGCAGTATTTT
d_call: NA; j_call: TRBJ1-2; clone_size: NA; v_call: TRBV5-1; cdr3_aa: CASSLGSVDYYGYTF; cdr3_nt: TGCGCCAGCAGCTTGGGATCCGTAGACTACTATGGCTACACCTTC
d_call: NA; j_call: TRBJ1-6; clone_size: NA; v_call: TRBV5-6; cdr3_aa: CASSLAVGRANSPLHF; cdr3_nt: TGTGCCAGCAGCTTGGCCGTGGGGCGCGCTAATTCACCCCTCCACTTT
d_call: TRBD2; j_call: TRBJ2-1; clone_size: NA; v_call: TRBV18; cdr3_aa: CASSPYGGLAGDNEQFF; cdr3_nt: TGTGCCAGCTCACCTTACGGGGGCCTAGCGGGAGACAATGAGCAGTTCTTC
d_call: TRBD1; j_call: TRBJ2-7; clone_size: once; v_call: TRBV28; cdr3_aa: CASSPLDRDLYEQYF; cdr3_nt: TGTGCCAGCAGTCCTCTCGACAGGGACCTCTACGAGCAGTACTTC
d_call: NA; j_call: TRBJ2-3; clone_size: NA; v_call: TRBV27; cdr3_aa: CASSFRTPGLTTDTQYF; cdr3_nt: TGTGCCAGCAGTTTTAGGACCCCGGGACTCACTACAGATACGCAGTATTTT
d_call: NA; j_call: TRBJ1-3; clone_size: NA; v_call: TRBV7-2; cdr3_aa: CASSPQALRSGNTIYF; cdr3_nt: TGTGCCAGCAGCCCCCAAGCACTCCGCTCTGGAAACACCATATATTTT
d_call: NA; j_call: TRBJ2-5; clone_size: NA; v_call: TRBV1; cdr3_aa: CTSSQDPTSGVETQYF; cdr3_nt: TGCACCAGCAGCCAAGATCCCACTAGCGGGGTGGAGACCCAGTACTTC
d_call: TRBD2; j_call: TRBJ2-3; clone_size: NA; v_call: TRBV9; cdr3_aa: CASSERSGEHTDTQYF; cdr3_nt: TGTGCCAGCAGCGAGAGGAGCGGGGAGCACACAGATACGCAGTATTTT
d_call: NA; j_call: TRBJ2-5; clone_size: NA; v_call: TRBV12-5; cdr3_aa: CASGRQVGETQYF; cdr3_nt: TGTGCTAGCGGCCGACAGGTCGGGGAGACCCAGTACTTC
d_call: TRBD1; j_call: TRBJ1-5; clone_size: NA; v_call: TRBV7-8; cdr3_aa: CASSHYGQGRPHQPQHF; cdr3_nt: TGTGCCAGCAGCCACTACGGACAGGGGAGGCCCCATCAGCCCCAGCATTTT
d_call: NA; j_call: TRBJ1-2; clone_size: NA; v_call: TRBV5-1; cdr3_aa: CASSLDPLRDYGYTF; cdr3_nt: TGCGCCAGCAGCTTGGACCCACTCCGGGACTATGGCTACACCTTC
d_call: TRBD1; j_call: TRBJ1-5; clone_size: few; v_call: TRBV27; cdr3_aa: CASSFQGANQPQHF; cdr3_nt: TGTGCCAGCAGTTTTCAGGGGGCTAACCAGCCCCAGCATTTT
d_call: TRBD2; j_call: TRBJ2-7; clone_size: NA; v_call: TRBV18; cdr3_aa: CASSPGASGRSSTQFYEQYF; cdr3_nt: TGTGCCAGCTCACCGGGGGCTAGCGGGAGGTCCTCAACCCAGTTTTACGAGCAGTACTTC
d_call: NA; j_call: TRBJ2-6; clone_size: NA; v_call: TRBV28; cdr3_aa: CASRQQGVGANVLTF; cdr3_nt: TGTGCCAGCAGACAGCAGGGCGTCGGGGCCAACGTCCTGACTTTC
d_call: NA; j_call: TRBJ1-5; clone_size: NA; v_call: TRBV7-5; cdr3_aa: CARSLVNGTTNQPQHF; cdr3_nt: TGTGCCAGAAGCTTAGTAAATGGGACAACTAATCAGCCCCAGCATTTT
d_call: TRBD2; j_call: TRBJ2-5; clone_size: NA; v_call: TRBV2; cdr3_aa: CASSVRGGPETQYF; cdr3_nt: TGTGCCAGCAGTGTTCGGGGGGGTCCAGAGACCCAGTACTTC
d_call: TRBD1; j_call: TRBJ1-2; clone_size: NA; v_call: TRBV6-6; cdr3_aa: CASSSETGVHGYTF; cdr3_nt: TGTGCCAGCAGTTCCGAAACAGGGGTGCATGGCTACACCTTC
d_call: TRBD1; j_call: TRBJ2-7; clone_size: NA; v_call: TRBV7-8; cdr3_aa: CASSRLQGGTYEQYF; cdr3_nt: TGTGCCAGCAGCCGACTACAGGGGGGTACCTACGAGCAGTACTTC
d_call: TRBD2; j_call: TRBJ2-1; clone_size: NA; v_call: TRBV11-3; cdr3_aa: CASSLEAGGYNEQFF; cdr3_nt: TGTGCCAGCAGCTTAGAGGCGGGAGGGTATAATGAGCAATTCTTC
d_call: NA; j_call: TRBJ1-5; clone_size: NA; v_call: TRBV7-2; cdr3_aa: CASSLDPNQPQHF; cdr3_nt: TGTGCCAGCAGCTTAGATCCAAATCAGCCCCAGCATTTT
d_call: NA; j_call: TRBJ1-2; clone_size: NA; v_call: TRBV5-6; cdr3_aa: CASSLALNYGYTF; cdr3_nt: TGTGCCAGCAGCTTGGCTCTAAACTATGGCTACACCTTC
d_call: TRBD1; j_call: TRBJ1-6; clone_size: NA; v_call: TRBV5-1; cdr3_aa: CASSLTGGESPLHF; cdr3_nt: TGCGCCAGCAGCTTGACAGGGGGTGAGTCACCCCTCCACTTT
d_call: TRBD2; j_call: TRBJ2-1; clone_size: NA; v_call: TRBV5-1; cdr3_aa: CASSREAGSYNEQFF; cdr3_nt: TGCGCCAGCAGCCGGGAAGCGGGGTCCTACAATGAGCAGTTCTTC
d_call: TRBD1; j_call: TRBJ1-4; clone_size: few; v_call: TRBV19; cdr3_aa: CASSIFGQGATELFF; cdr3_nt: TGTGCCAGTAGTATTTTCGGACAGGGGGCGACAGAACTGTTTTTT
d_call: NA; j_call: TRBJ1-5; clone_size: once; v_call: TRBV7-9; cdr3_aa: CASSRGPYSNQPQHF; cdr3_nt: TGTGCCAGCAGCCGAGGTCCCTATAGCAATCAGCCCCAGCATTTT
d_call: NA; j_call: TRBJ1-2; clone_size: NA; v_call: TRBV24-1; cdr3_aa: CATSDPRRYGYTF; cdr3_nt: TGTGCCACCAGTGATCCTCGGAGGTATGGCTACACCTTC
d_call: TRBD2; j_call: TRBJ2-3; clone_size: NA; v_call: TRBV20-1; cdr3_aa: CSASPGGVDTQYF; cdr3_nt: TGCAGTGCTAGTCCGGGGGGGGTAGATACGCAGTATTTT
d_call: TRBD1; j_call: TRBJ2-7; clone_size: few; v_call: TRBV28; cdr3_aa: CASTPGQGFSYEQYF; cdr3_nt: TGTGCCAGCACCCCGGGACAGGGGTTCTCCTACGAGCAGTACTTC
d_call: NA; j_call: TRBJ1-2; clone_size: few; v_call: TRBV7-9; cdr3_aa: CASSLGQGGYTF; cdr3_nt: TGTGCCAGCAGTCTCGGACAAGGTGGCTACACCTTC
d_call: NA; j_call: TRBJ1-5; clone_size: NA; v_call: TRBV12-3/TRBV12-4; cdr3_aa: CASSAKGVKPQHF; cdr3_nt: TGTGCCAGCAGTGCTAAGGGGGTCAAGCCCCAGCATTTT
d_call: NA; j_call: TRBJ2-2; clone_size: NA; v_call: TRBV3-1/TRBV3-2; cdr3_aa: CASSLKGGRSTGELFF; cdr3_nt: TGTGCCAGCAGCTTAAAAGGCGGGCGTAGCACCGGGGAGCTGTTTTTT
d_call: NA; j_call: TRBJ2-1; clone_size: NA; v_call: TRBV5-1; cdr3_aa: CASSLNLRSYNEQFF; cdr3_nt: TGCGCCAGCAGCTTAAATCTACGGTCCTACAATGAGCAGTTCTTC
d_call: TRBD1; j_call: TRBJ1-1; clone_size: NA; v_call: TRBV11-3; cdr3_aa: CASSHRGMNTEAFF; cdr3_nt: TGTGCCAGCAGCCACAGGGGTATGAACACTGAAGCTTTCTTT
d_call: TRBD1; j_call: TRBJ1-1; clone_size: NA; v_call: TRBV7-2; cdr3_aa: CASSLGGQGLRAFF; cdr3_nt: TGTGCCAGCAGCTTAGGGGGACAGGGGCTAAGAGCTTTCTTT
d_call: NA; j_call: TRBJ2-3; clone_size: NA; v_call: TRBV27; cdr3_aa: CASRKQGWTDTQYF; cdr3_nt: TGTGCCAGCAGGAAACAGGGATGGACAGATACGCAGTATTTT
d_call: TRBD2; j_call: TRBJ2-3; clone_size: NA; v_call: TRBV7-2; cdr3_aa: CASSFAGGPHSTDTQYF; cdr3_nt: TGTGCCAGCAGCTTCGCGGGAGGGCCCCATAGCACAGATACGCAGTATTTT
d_call: NA; j_call: TRBJ2-3; clone_size: NA; v_call: TRBV18; cdr3_aa: CASSQQGGTDTQYF; cdr3_nt: TGTGCCAGCTCACAACAGGGAGGGACAGATACGCAGTATTTT
d_call: TRBD2; j_call: TRBJ2-1; clone_size: NA; v_call: TRBV6-5; cdr3_aa: CASIRDSGEFDEQFF; cdr3_nt: TGTGCCAGCATTCGCGACAGCGGGGAATTCGATGAGCAGTTCTTC
d_call: TRBD2; j_call: TRBJ2-1; clone_size: NA; v_call: TRBV7-2; cdr3_aa: CASSPGLATVSYNEQFF; cdr3_nt: TGTGCCAGCAGCCCAGGACTAGCTACTGTCTCCTACAATGAGCAGTTCTTC
d_call: NA; j_call: TRBJ1-6; clone_size: NA; v_call: TRBV20-1; cdr3_aa: CSASFGGASPLHF; cdr3_nt: TGCAGTGCTAGTTTCGGGGGAGCTTCACCCCTCCACTTT
d_call: NA; j_call: TRBJ2-1; clone_size: NA; v_call: TRBV29-1; cdr3_aa: CSVELYNEQFF; cdr3_nt: TGCAGCGTTGAACTCTACAATGAGCAGTTCTTC
d_call: TRBD2; j_call: TRBJ2-3; clone_size: NA; v_call: TRBV24-1; cdr3_aa: CATSDPSGSGDTQYF; cdr3_nt: TGTGCCACCAGTGACCCAAGCGGGAGCGGGGATACGCAGTATTTT